One T cell receptor beta chain is described in this entry. The antigen is not known. The data derive from a study of shared clonotypes between healthy human individuals. Sequenced by immunoSEQ multiplex PCR; TCRdb stores in-frame clones only, minus some. This sample has about 1.5 million clones; approximately 96% occur once, and the top ten carry 0.95% to 1.5%. This CDR3 is built from 13 residues. In germline, CDR1 is LNHDA, CDR2 SQIVND (reference sequence). The V end lost 4 bases, the J end lost 3 bases, and 10 bases lay between the germline ends. General study results and limits: Generation probability values for non-shared clonotypes were lower than those for clonotypes shared by all four donors.

The sequenced sample was naive CD4+ T cells sorted from blood. Subset here: CD45RA+ positively selected. This sequence was found in a man aged 25-40 years in good health. The gene calls are TRBV19 and TRBJ2-7; D is unclear. CDR3 protein: CASSTGRLYEQYF. As DNA, the CDR3 is TGTGCCAGTAGTACCGGACGCCTCTACGAGCAGTACTTC.